The source of this TCR beta chain is a study of radiotherapy plus CTLA-4 blockade in lung cancer. CDR1 SNHLY and CDR2 FYNNEI come from the germline V gene. V shed 8 bases, J shed 3 bases, and the junction held 6 bases outside the gene matches. This CDR3 spans 14 amino acids. Method: immunoSEQ multiplex PCR; TCRdb's copy keeps in-frame clones and lacks some. Of approximately 78,000 clones listed, roughly 75% are singletons. This TCR was sampled from a human donor with non-small cell lung cancer who had a complete response to radiotherapy plus ipilimumab. The rearrangement links TRBV2 to TRBJ1-5; 8 bases fit TRBD1. The sample was peripheral blood, taken from a patient treated with radiotherapy plus ipilimumab. CDR3 sequence (DNA): TGTGCCAGCGCCAGACAGGGGAACAATCAGCCCCAGCATTTT. Protein product: CASARQGNNQPQHF.